This T cell receptor (beta chain) appears in the sequencing data of a study of blood T cell repertoires in COVID-19. Clones were sequenced by immunoSEQ multiplex PCR, and TCRdb holds only the in-frame ones, with some missing. This sample carries about 240,000 clones, approximately 82% of them seen once, and the ten largest clones take roughly 2%. This CDR3 is built from 14 residues. The V end lost 2 bases, the J end lost 3 bases, and 10 bases lay between the germline ends. Germline values: CDR1 MDHEN, CDR2 SYDVKM. The receptor's source is a man under 40 who had recovered from COVID-19. The rearrangement uses TRBV28 and TRBJ1-1; possible D gene TRBD1, 5 bases. Sequenced sample: peripheral blood. The CDR3, as DNA: TGTGCCAGCAGTTTACGGGGGTCCTACACTGAAGCTTTCTTT. It codes for CASSLRGSYTEAFF.